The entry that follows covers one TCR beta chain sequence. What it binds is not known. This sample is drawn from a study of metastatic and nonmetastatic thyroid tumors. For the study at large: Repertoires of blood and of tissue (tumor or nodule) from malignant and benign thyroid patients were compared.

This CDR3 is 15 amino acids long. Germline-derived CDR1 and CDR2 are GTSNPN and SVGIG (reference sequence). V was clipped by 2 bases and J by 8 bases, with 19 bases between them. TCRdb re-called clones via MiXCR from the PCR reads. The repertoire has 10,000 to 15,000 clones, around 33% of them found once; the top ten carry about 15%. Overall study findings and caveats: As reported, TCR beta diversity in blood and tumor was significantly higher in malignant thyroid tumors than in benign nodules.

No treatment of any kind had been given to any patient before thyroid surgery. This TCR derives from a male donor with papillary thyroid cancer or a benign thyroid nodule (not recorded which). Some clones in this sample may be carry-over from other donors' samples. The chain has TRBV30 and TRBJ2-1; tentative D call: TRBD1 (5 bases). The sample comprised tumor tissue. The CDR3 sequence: CAWSTLQGRVDEQFF. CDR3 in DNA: TGTGCCTGGAGTACCTTGCAGGGTCGTGTGGATGAGCAGTTCTTC.